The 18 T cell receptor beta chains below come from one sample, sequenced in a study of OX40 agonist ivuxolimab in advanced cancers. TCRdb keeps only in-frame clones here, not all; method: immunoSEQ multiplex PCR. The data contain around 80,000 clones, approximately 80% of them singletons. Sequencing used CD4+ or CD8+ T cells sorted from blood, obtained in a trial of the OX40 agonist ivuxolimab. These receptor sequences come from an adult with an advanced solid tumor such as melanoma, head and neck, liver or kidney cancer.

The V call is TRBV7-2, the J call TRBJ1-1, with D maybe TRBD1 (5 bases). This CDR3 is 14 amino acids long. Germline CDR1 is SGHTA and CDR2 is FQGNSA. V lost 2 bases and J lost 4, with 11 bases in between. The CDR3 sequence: CASSLLGVGTEAFF. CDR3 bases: TGTGCCAGCAGCTTATTGGGGGTTGGCACTGAAGCTTTCTTT. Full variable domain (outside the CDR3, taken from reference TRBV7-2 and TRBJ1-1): GAGVSQSPSNKVTEKGKDVELRCDPISGHTALYWYRQSLGQGLEFLIYFQGNSAPDKSGLPSDRFSAERTGGSVSTLTIQRTQQEDSAVYLCASSLLGVGTEAFFGQGTRLTVV.

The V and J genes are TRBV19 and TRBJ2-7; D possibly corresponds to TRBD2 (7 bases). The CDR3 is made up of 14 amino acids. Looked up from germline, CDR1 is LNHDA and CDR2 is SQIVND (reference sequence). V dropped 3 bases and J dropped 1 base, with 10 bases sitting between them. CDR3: CASSMGGPSYEQYF. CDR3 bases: TGTGCCAGTAGTATGGGGGGGCCATCCTACGAGCAGTACTTC. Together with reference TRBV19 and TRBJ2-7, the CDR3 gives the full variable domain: DGGITQSPKYLFRKEGQNVTLSCEQNLNHDAMYWYRQDPGQGLRLIYYSQIVNDFQKGDIAEGYSVSREKKESFPLTVTSAQKNPTAFYLCASSMGGPSYEQYFGPGTRLTVT.

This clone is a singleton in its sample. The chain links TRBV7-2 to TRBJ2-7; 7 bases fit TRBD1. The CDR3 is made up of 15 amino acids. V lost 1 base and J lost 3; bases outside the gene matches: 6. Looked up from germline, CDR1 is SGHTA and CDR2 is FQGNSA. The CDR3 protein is CASSLGATGIYEQYV. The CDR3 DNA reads TGTGCCAGCAGCTTAGGGGCGACAGGGATCTACGAGCAGTACGTC.

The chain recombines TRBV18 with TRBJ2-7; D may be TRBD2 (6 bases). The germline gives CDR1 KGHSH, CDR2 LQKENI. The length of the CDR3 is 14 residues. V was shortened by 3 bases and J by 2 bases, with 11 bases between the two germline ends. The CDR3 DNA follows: TGTGCCAGCTCACCCTCTGCGGGACCCTACGAGCAGTACGTC. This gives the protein CASSPSAGPYEQYV.

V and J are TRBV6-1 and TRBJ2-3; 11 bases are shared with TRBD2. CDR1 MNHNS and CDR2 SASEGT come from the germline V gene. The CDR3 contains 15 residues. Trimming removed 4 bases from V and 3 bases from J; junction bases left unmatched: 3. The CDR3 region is CASSVRLAGTDTQYF. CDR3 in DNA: TGTGCCAGCAGTGTCCGACTAGCGGGGACAGATACGCAGTATTTT.

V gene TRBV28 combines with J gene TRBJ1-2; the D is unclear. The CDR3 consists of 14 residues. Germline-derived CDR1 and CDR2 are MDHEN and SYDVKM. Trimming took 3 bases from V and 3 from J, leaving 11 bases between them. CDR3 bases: TGTGCCAGCAGTTTGGGCGCATCAGACTATGGCTACACCTTC. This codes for CASSLGASDYGYTF.

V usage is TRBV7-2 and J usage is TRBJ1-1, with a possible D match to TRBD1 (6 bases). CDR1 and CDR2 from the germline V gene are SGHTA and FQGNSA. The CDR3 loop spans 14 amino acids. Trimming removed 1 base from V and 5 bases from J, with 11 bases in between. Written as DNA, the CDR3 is TGTGCCAGCAGCTTAGTAACAGGGAGGACTGAAGCTTTCTTT. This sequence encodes CASSLVTGRTEAFF.

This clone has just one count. CDR3 DNA: TGTGCCAGCAGCCCGTCCCCGGGGAAAGGGACTGAAGCTTTCTTT. It is translated as CASSPSPGKGTEAFF. V gene TRBV5-4 combines with J gene TRBJ1-1; D gene unclear. The V end lost 4 bases, the J end lost 5 bases, and 18 bases lay between the germline ends. CDR1 SGHNT and CDR2 YYREEE come from the germline V gene (reference sequence). The CDR3 totals 15 residues. The whole variable domain, remainder taken from reference TRBV5-4 and TRBJ1-1, is ETGVTQSPTHLIKTRGQQVTLRCSSQSGHNTVSWYQQALGQGPQFIFQYYREEENGRGNFPPRFSGLQFPNYSSELNVNALELDDSALYLCASSPSPGKGTEAFFGQGTRLTVV.

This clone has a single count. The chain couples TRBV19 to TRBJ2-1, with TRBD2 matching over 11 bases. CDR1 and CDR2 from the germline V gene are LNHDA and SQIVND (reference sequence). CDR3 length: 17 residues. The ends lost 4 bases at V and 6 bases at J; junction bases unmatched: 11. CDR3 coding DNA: TGTGCCAGTAGTACCACTCGGACTAGCGGGTCGGGCAATGAGCAGTTCTTC. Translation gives CASSTTRTSGSGNEQFF.

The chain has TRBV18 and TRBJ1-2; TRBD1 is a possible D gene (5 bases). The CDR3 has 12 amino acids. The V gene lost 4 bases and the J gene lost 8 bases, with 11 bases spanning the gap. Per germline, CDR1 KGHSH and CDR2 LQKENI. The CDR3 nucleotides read TGTGCCAGCTCACGAGGGGAGGGCGGCTACACCTTC. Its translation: CASSRGEGGYTF.

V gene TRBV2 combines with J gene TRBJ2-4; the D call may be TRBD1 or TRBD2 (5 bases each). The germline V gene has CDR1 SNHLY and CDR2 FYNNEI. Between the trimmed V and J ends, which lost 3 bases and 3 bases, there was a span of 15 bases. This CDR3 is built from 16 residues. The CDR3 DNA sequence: TGTGCCAGCAGTGATTTGGGGGAAAGGGTCAAAAACATTCAGTACTTC. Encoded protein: CASSDLGERVKNIQYF.

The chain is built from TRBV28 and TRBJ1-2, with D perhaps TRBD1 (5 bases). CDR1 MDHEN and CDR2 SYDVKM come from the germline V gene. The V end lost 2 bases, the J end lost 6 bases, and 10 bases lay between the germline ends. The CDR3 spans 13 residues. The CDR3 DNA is TGTGCCAGCAGTTTACCAGGGAGAAATGGCTACACCTTC. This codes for CASSLPGRNGYTF.

In DNA, the CDR3 is TGTGCCAGCAGTTTCCGGCAAGGGGCGGCCCGCGGCTACACCTTC. Its translation is CASSFRQGAARGYTF. The chain links TRBV27 to TRBJ1-2; D is perhaps TRBD1 (5 bases). This CDR3 has 15 residues. Germline assignment: CDR1 MNHEY and CDR2 SMNVEV (reference sequence). V was cut by 3 bases and J by 8 bases, with 19 bases left in between.

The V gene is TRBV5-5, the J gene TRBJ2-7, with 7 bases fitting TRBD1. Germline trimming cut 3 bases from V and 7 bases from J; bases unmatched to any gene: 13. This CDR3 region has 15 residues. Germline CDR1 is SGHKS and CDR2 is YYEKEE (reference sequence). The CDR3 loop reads CASSSRLQGIGEQYV. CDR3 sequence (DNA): TGTGCCAGCAGCTCGCGACTACAGGGGATAGGAGAGCAGTACGTC.

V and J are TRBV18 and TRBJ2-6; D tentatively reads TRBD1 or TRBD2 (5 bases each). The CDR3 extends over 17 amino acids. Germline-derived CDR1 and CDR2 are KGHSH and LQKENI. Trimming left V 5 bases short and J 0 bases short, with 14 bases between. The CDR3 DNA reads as TGTGCCAGCTCAACGCCGGGGCTTAGCTCTGGGGCCAACGTCCTGACTTTC. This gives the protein CASSTPGLSSGANVLTF.

The CDR3 spells CASRDPGTGTYEQYF. The CDR3 nucleotides are TGTGCCAGCAGAGACCCCGGGACAGGGACCTACGAGCAGTACTTC. V is TRBV28 and J is TRBJ2-7, with 9 bases identical to TRBD1. The ends lost 6 bases at V and 2 bases at J; junction bases unmatched: 8. There are 15 residues in the CDR3. Germline lookup yields CDR1 MDHEN and CDR2 SYDVKM.

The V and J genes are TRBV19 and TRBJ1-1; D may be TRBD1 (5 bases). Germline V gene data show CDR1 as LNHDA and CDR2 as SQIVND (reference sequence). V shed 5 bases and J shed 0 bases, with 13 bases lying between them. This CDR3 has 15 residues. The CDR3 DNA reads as TGTGCCAGTAGTCCTAACAGGTATATGAACACTGAAGCTTTCTTT. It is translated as CASSPNRYMNTEAFF.

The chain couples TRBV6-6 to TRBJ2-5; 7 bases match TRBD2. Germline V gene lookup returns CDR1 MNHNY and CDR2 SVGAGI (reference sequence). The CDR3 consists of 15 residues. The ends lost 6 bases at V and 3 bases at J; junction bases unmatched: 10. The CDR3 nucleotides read TGTGCCAGCAGCCGTGTGGGACTACTAGAAGAGACCCAGTACTTC. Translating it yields CASSRVGLLEETQYF.